The 5 T cell receptor beta chains presented below share a single source sample, sequenced in a study of blood T cell repertoires in COVID-19. Libraries were prepared by immunoSEQ multiplex PCR; TCRdb keeps only in-frame clonotypes and omits some of them. The sample includes roughly 500,000 clones, 80% to 90% of them seen just once. The specimen sequenced was peripheral blood. The receptors shown here come from a human donor in a cohort sampled during active COVID-19.

V usage is TRBV5-6 and J usage is TRBJ1-3; D not certain. This CDR3 comprises 15 residues. Trimming took off 0 bases at V and 0 bases at J, with 7 bases between the two ends. CDR1 and CDR2 (germline): SGHDT, YYEEEE. The CDR3 reads CASSLEPGSGNTIYF. The CDR3 DNA reads TGTGCCAGCAGCTTGGAGCCAGGCTCTGGAAACACCATATATTTT. Full variable domain (remainder filled in from reference TRBV5-6 and TRBJ1-3): DAGVTQSPTHLIKTRGQQVTLRCSPKSGHDTVSWYQQALGQGPQFIFQYYEEEERQRGNFPDRFSGHQFPNYSSELNVNALLLGDSALYLCASSLEPGSGNTIYFGEGSWLTVV.

The rearrangement links TRBV15 to TRBJ2-3; 10 bases align to TRBD2. CDR1 and CDR2 from the germline V gene are LNHNV and YYDKDF (reference sequence). This CDR3 has 17 residues. V was pared by 1 base and J by 3 bases, with 7 bases of the junction left unmatched. CDR3 nucleotide sequence: TGTGCCACCAGCAGAGGCCCAGCGGGAGGGTGGACAGATACGCAGTATTTT. Translation gives CATSRGPAGGWTDTQYF.

This chain joins TRBV6-1 and TRBJ2-7; D perhaps matches TRBD1 (5 bases). The length of the CDR3 is 13 residues. Germline CDR1 and CDR2: MNHNS and SASEGT. The ends were cut back, 3 bases at V and 5 bases at J, with 11 bases in the middle. CDR3 amino acids: CASSEDRRDEQYF. The CDR3 DNA is TGTGCCAGCAGTGAGGATCGCAGGGACGAGCAGTACTTC.

The V call is TRBV5-8, the J call TRBJ2-4; TRBD2 agrees at 9 bases. This CDR3 spans 17 amino acids. Germline loops: CDR1 SGHTS, CDR2 YDEGEE. Losses at the gene ends were 2 bases for V and 7 bases for J; bases not matched to a gene: 13. The CDR3 region has the DNA TGTGCCAGCAGCTTCGGGATTTTAGCGGGAGCCGGGAACATTCAGTACTTC. This encodes CASSFGILAGAGNIQYF.

The gene calls are TRBV12-3 or TRBV12-4 and TRBJ1-2, with a weak D call TRBD1 (5 bases). This CDR3 contains 13 residues. V was cut by 2 bases and J by 8 bases, with 12 bases left in between. The CDR3 is CASSLRGSRGYTF. CDR3 in DNA: TGTGCCAGCAGTTTAAGGGGTTCTCGAGGCTACACCTTC.